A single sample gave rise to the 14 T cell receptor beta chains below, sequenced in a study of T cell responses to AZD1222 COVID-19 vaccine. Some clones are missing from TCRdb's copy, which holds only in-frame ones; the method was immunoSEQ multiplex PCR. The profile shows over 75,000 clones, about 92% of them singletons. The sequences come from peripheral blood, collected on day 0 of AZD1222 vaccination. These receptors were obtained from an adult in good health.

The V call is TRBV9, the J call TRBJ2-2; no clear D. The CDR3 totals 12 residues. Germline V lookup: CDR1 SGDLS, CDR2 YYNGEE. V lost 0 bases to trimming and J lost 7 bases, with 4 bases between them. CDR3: CASSVGGGELFF. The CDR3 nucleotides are TGTGCCAGCAGCGTAGGTGGCGGGGAGCTGTTTTTT.

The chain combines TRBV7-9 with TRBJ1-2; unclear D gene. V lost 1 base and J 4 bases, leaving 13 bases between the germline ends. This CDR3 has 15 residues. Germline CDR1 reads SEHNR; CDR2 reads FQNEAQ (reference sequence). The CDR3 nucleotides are TGTGCCAGCAGCTTAGGGATTAGTCAGCCCTATGGCTACACCTTC. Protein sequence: CASSLGISQPYGYTF.

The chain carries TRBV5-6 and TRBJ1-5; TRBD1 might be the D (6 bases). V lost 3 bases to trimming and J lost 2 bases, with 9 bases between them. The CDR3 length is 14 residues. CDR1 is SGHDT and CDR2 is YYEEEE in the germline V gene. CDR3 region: CASSYGGGNQPQHF. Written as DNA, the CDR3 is TGTGCCAGCAGCTATGGGGGCGGCAATCAGCCCCAGCATTTT.

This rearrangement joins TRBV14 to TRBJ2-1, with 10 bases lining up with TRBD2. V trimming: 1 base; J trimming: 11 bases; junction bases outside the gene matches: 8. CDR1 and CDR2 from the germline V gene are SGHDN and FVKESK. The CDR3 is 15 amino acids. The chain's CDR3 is CASSQVLAGASKQFF. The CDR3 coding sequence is TGTGCCAGCAGCCAAGTTCTAGCGGGAGCGTCGAAGCAGTTCTTC.

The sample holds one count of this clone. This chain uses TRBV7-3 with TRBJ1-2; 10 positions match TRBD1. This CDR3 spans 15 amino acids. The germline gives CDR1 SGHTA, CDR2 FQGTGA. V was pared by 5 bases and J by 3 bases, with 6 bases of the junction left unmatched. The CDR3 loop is CASSTWTGGDYGYTF. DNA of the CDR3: TGTGCCAGCAGCACCTGGACAGGGGGAGACTATGGCTACACCTTC.

CDR3 in DNA: TGTGCCAGTAGCCCCGGGACAGGAGGGGGGACCCAGTACTTC. The encoded protein is CASSPGTGGGTQYF. The gene calls are TRBV19 and TRBJ2-5; 8 nucleotides agree with TRBD1. The CDR3 is 14 residues long. V dropped 6 bases and J dropped 7; count of bases not matched to a gene: 10. Germline V gene sequence: CDR1 LNHDA, CDR2 SQIVND (reference sequence).

CDR3 in DNA: TGTGCCAGCAGCCAACATGGAGCGAGCAATCAGCCCCAGCATTTT. The encoded protein is CASSQHGASNQPQHF. The chain links TRBV3-1 (or the pseudogene TRBV3-2) to TRBJ1-5, with unresolved D. The CDR3 totals 15 residues. CDR1 and CDR2 from the germline V gene are LGHDT and YNNKEL (reference sequence). V was pared by 2 bases and J by 1 base, with 9 bases between.

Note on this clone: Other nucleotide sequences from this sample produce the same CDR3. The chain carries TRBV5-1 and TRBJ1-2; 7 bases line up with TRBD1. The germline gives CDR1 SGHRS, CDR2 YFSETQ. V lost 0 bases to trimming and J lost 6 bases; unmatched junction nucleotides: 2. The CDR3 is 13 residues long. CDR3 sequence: CASSLEGADGYTF. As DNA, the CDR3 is TGCGCCAGCAGCTTGGAGGGGGCGGATGGCTACACCTTC.

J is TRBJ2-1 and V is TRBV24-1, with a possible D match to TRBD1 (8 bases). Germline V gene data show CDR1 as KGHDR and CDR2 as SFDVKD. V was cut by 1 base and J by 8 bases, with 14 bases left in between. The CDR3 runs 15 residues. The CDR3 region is CATSDFGQGGDEQFF. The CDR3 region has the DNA TGTGCCACCAGTGATTTTGGACAGGGAGGGGATGAGCAGTTCTTC.

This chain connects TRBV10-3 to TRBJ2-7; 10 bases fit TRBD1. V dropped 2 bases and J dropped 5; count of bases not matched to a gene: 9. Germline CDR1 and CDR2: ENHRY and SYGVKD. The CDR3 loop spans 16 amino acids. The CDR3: CAISETSGTGAHEQYF. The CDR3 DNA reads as TGTGCCATCAGTGAGACATCCGGGACAGGGGCCCACGAGCAGTACTTC.

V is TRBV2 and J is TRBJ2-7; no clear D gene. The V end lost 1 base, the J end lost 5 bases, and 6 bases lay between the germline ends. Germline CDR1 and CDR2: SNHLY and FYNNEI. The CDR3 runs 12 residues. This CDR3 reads CASSEEGNEQYF. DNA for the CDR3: TGTGCCAGCAGTGAAGAAGGGAACGAGCAGTACTTC. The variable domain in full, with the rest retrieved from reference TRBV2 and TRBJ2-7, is EPEVTQTPSHQVTQMGQEVILRCVPISNHLYFYWYRQILGQKVEFLVSFYNNEISEKSEIFDDQFSVERPDGSNFTLKIRSTKLEDSAMYFCASSEEGNEQYFGPGTRLTVT.

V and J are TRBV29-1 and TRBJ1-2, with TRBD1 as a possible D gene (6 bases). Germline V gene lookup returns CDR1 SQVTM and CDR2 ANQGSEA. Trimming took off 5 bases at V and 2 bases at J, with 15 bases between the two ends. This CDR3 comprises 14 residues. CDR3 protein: CSVSRQVLNYGYTF. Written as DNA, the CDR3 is TGCAGCGTTTCCAGACAGGTCCTAAACTATGGCTACACCTTC. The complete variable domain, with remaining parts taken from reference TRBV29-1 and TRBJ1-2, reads SAVISQKPSRDICQRGTSLTIQCQVDSQVTMMFWYRQQPGQSLTLIATANQGSEATYESGFVIDKFPISRPNLTFSTLTVSNMSPEDSSIYLCSVSRQVLNYGYTFGSGTRLTVV.

CDR3 nucleotide sequence: TGTGCCAGCAGAAAGGACGGAGGAGGTCAGCCCCAGCATTTT. Translation gives CASRKDGGGQPQHF. The chain combines TRBV6-6 with TRBJ1-5; D not certain. The CDR3 spans 14 residues. Per the germline V gene, CDR1 is MNHNY and CDR2 is SVGAGI (reference sequence). The V end was cut by 6 bases, the J end by 6 bases, with 15 bases between.

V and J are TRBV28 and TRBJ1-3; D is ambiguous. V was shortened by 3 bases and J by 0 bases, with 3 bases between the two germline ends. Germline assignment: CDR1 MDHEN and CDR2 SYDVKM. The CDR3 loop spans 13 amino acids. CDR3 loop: CASSFNSGNTIYF. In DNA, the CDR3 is TGTGCCAGCAGTTTCAACTCTGGAAACACCATATATTTT.